The 18 T cell receptor beta chains presented below share a single source sample, sequenced in a study of technical replicates of blood from several donors. Generated by immunoSEQ multiplex PCR, the TCRdb table keeps only in-frame clones and is missing some. The sample has tens of thousands of clones, about 97% seen once. Sample: T cells isolated from PBMCs. These receptors were collected from a human donor in good health.

This chain joins TRBV13 and TRBJ1-2, with D possibly TRBD1 on 5 matching bases. Per the germline V gene, CDR1 is PRHDT and CDR2 is FYEKMQ (reference sequence). Trimming stripped 5 bases from V and 4 bases from J, with 11 bases between. The CDR3 extends over 13 amino acids. The CDR3 region has the DNA TGTGCCAGCAGCCCTGGTAGGGGCTATGGCTACACCTTC. Its translation is CASSPGRGYGYTF.

The chain carries TRBV6-5 and TRBJ1-4; the D is unclear. CDR1 is MNHEY and CDR2 is SVGAGI in the germline V gene. V lost 8 bases and J 8 bases, leaving 12 bases between the germline ends. The CDR3 spans 12 residues. CDR3 DNA: TGTGCCAGCTCTCGGGGAAACGAAAAACTGTTTTTT. Amino acid sequence: CASSRGNEKLFF.

The J gene is TRBJ1-2, the V gene TRBV6-5, with D possibly matching TRBD1 (6 bases). This CDR3 has 12 amino acids. Trimming stripped 6 bases from V and 8 bases from J, with 13 bases between. Germline V gives CDR1 MNHEY, CDR2 SVGAGI. The CDR3 nucleotides are TGTGCCAGCAGAACCGGGACAAAAGGCTACACCTTC. It specifies CASRTGTKGYTF.

This clone has only one observation. V gene TRBV28 combines with J gene TRBJ1-5; 10 bases match TRBD1. The CDR3 covers 15 residues. Germline V CDR1 and CDR2: MDHEN, SYDVKM. V lost 6 bases, J lost 6 bases, and 8 bases stayed unmatched. CDR3 sequence (DNA): TGTGCCAGCAGACTCCCGACAGGGGGCGGTCAGCCCCAGCATTTT. It specifies CASRLPTGGGQPQHF.

This clone was counted once. This chain joins TRBV5-6 and TRBJ1-2; TRBD1 agrees at 9 bases. The CDR3 has 14 amino acids. Germline V gene data show CDR1 as SGHDT and CDR2 as YYEEEE. V shed 4 bases, J shed 7 bases, and the junction held 8 bases outside the gene matches. The DNA of the CDR3 is TGTGCCAGCAGCCCCAGGACAGGGGAAGGTGGCTACACCTTC. It translates to CASSPRTGEGGYTF.

The chain is built from TRBV4-1 and TRBJ2-1, with 8 bases aligning to TRBD2. Germline lookup yields CDR1 MGHRA and CDR2 YSYEKL. The CDR3 is 13 amino acids. The junction had 6 bases not matched to a gene; V was cut back by 6 bases and J by 8 bases. The CDR3, as DNA: TGCGCCAGCAGTAATAGAGCGGGAGATGAGCAGTTCTTC. This codes for CASSNRAGDEQFF.

V is TRBV5-1 and J is TRBJ2-5, with TRBD2 as a possible D gene (5 bases). This CDR3 has 13 residues. V was cut by 5 bases and J by 1 base, with 9 bases left in between. Germline CDR1 is SGHRS and CDR2 is YFSETQ. The CDR3 region has the DNA TGCGCCAGCAGAGGAGGCAGCCAAGAGACCCAGTACTTC. The encoded protein is CASRGGSQETQYF.

The chain links TRBV19 to TRBJ1-2; 8 positions agree with TRBD1. The CDR3 has 16 residues. The germline gives CDR1 LNHDA, CDR2 SQIVND (reference sequence). J gave up 4 bases and V 6 bases, and 13 bases lay outside the gene matches. CDR3 coding DNA: TGTGCCAGTAGGAGACCCGACAGGGGAATTTCCTATGGCTACACCTTC. This translates into CASRRPDRGISYGYTF. Variable domain in full (rest from reference TRBV19 and TRBJ1-2): DGGITQSPKYLFRKEGQNVTLSCEQNLNHDAMYWYRQDPGQGLRLIYYSQIVNDFQKGDIAEGYSVSREKKESFPLTVTSAQKNPTAFYLCASRRPDRGISYGYTFGSGTRLTVV.

J is TRBJ2-7 and V is TRBV4-3, with a tentative D call TRBD1 (5 bases). Germline CDR1 and CDR2: LGHNA and YSLEER. Trimming removed 0 bases at V and 6 bases at J, with 12 bases between. This CDR3 is built from 14 residues. The CDR3 sequence is CASSQDLDIGEQYF. CDR3 sequence (DNA): TGCGCCAGCAGCCAAGATCTGGACATCGGCGAGCAGTACTTC.

The gene calls are TRBV6-5 and TRBJ1-2, with 8 bases matching TRBD1. CDR1 is MNHEY, CDR2 SVGAGI, per germline. Losses at the gene ends were 5 bases for V and 5 bases for J; bases not matched to a gene: 4. The CDR3 loop spans 13 amino acids. The DNA of the CDR3 is TGTGCCAGCAGTATACGGACAGGGTATGGCTACACCTTC. This gives the protein CASSIRTGYGYTF.

The chain links TRBV11-2 to TRBJ2-7; possible D gene TRBD2, 5 bases. The CDR3 is made up of 15 amino acids. Germline V gene sequence: CDR1 SGHAT, CDR2 FQNNGV. V lost 4 bases to trimming and J lost 2 bases, with 15 bases between them. The CDR3 coding sequence is TGTGCCAGCAGCTCGTATACAGCGGACCCCTACGAGCAGTACTTC. It translates to CASSSYTADPYEQYF.

V gene TRBV6-1 combines with J gene TRBJ1-5; D is possibly TRBD1 (6 bases). With 6 bases removed from V and 0 bases from J, the gap between germline ends came to 12 bases. This CDR3 is built from 15 residues. Germline CDR1 is MNHNS and CDR2 is SASEGT. CDR3 in DNA: TGTGCCAGCAGACAGGGACCGTTTAGCAATCAGCCCCAGCATTTT. It is translated as CASRQGPFSNQPQHF.

The genes are TRBV7-3 and TRBJ1-3, with D hard to call. Trimming cost V 0 bases and J 4 bases, with 16 bases left between them. CDR3 length equals 17 residues. Germline lookup yields CDR1 SGHTA and CDR2 FQGTGA. The CDR3 region is CASSLTLGRTCGNTIYF. CDR3 nucleotides: TGTGCCAGCAGCTTAACGTTGGGGAGGACTTGCGGAAACACCATATATTTT.

This chain connects TRBV5-4 to TRBJ2-7, with D perhaps matching TRBD2 (5 bases). The CDR3 is 13 residues long. Germline assignment: CDR1 SGHNT and CDR2 YYREEE (reference sequence). V lost 7 bases and J lost 5, with 16 bases in between. For the CDR3, the DNA is TGTGCCAGCTACCGAGAGGGAGTCCACGAGCAGTACTTC. Protein sequence: CASYREGVHEQYF.

This clone appeared a single time. The chain has TRBV19 and TRBJ1-4, with a possible D match to TRBD1 (5 bases). Trimming shortened V by 5 bases and J by 6 bases, and 16 bases separated the two germline ends. Per germline, CDR1 LNHDA and CDR2 SQIVND (reference sequence). CDR3 length equals 15 residues. The CDR3 nucleotides read TGTGCCAGTAGTGACCTGCAGGGAACGGATGAAAAACTGTTTTTT. Amino acids: CASSDLQGTDEKLFF. The full variable domain, its missing parts supplied by reference TRBV19 and TRBJ1-4, is DGGITQSPKYLFRKEGQNVTLSCEQNLNHDAMYWYRQDPGQGLRLIYYSQIVNDFQKGDIAEGYSVSREKKESFPLTVTSAQKNPTAFYLCASSDLQGTDEKLFFGSGTQLSVL.

The V gene is TRBV13, the J gene TRBJ1-1; D remains ambiguous. The CDR3 consists of 15 residues. The V gene lost 1 base and the J gene lost 0 bases, with 9 bases spanning the gap. Per the germline V gene, CDR1 is PRHDT and CDR2 is FYEKMQ (reference sequence). CDR3 sequence: CASSLDRGLNTEAFF. The CDR3 coding sequence is TGTGCCAGCAGCTTAGACCGGGGTTTGAACACTGAAGCTTTCTTT.

The table lists this clone with a count of one. The chain has TRBV13 and TRBJ2-7, with 11 bases fitting TRBD2. The CDR3 is 18 residues long. Germline values: CDR1 PRHDT, CDR2 FYEKMQ (reference sequence). With V trimmed by 4 bases and J by 3 bases, 14 bases remained unmatched. Written as DNA, the CDR3 is TGTGCCAGCAGCTCCGGGACTAGCGGAAAGCGGGAGAGCTACGAGCAGTACTTC. Translating it yields CASSSGTSGKRESYEQYF.

A single count supports this clone. V usage is TRBV5-1 and J usage is TRBJ1-4, with D possibly being TRBD1 (5 bases). Between the trimmed V and J ends, which lost 2 bases and 7 bases, there was a span of 12 bases. The CDR3 is made up of 14 amino acids. Germline V gene sequence: CDR1 SGHRS, CDR2 YFSETQ. DNA for the CDR3: TGCGCCAGCAGCTTCGGCAGGGCTTCTGAAAAACTGTTTTTT. Translated, it gives CASSFGRASEKLFF.